This passage covers 16 T cell receptor beta chains from one sample sequenced in a study of Ad26.COV2.S vaccination and SARS-CoV-2 variants. Treatment indicated: roughly 18 received Ad26.COV2.S at low or high dose, single or two shots; about 5 received placebo; per-sample allocation not given. The investigators took samples on day 63 after the first vaccine or placebo injection. The protocol was immunoSEQ multiplex PCR, while the TCRdb copy is restricted to in-frame clones and leaves out a portion. The sample contains about 680,000 clones, about 89% of which appear only once. The material was peripheral blood, obtained in a trial of Ad26.COV2.S vaccine versus placebo. These receptors were taken from a person between 18 and 65 years old who received the Ad26.COV2.S COVID-19 vaccine or a placebo.

The count of this clone is one. The same CDR3 arises from other DNA sequences in this sample as well. The gene calls are TRBV11-2 and TRBJ1-1; D ambiguous. The CDR3 runs to 13 residues. The germline CDR1 and CDR2 sequences are SGHAT and FQNNGV. V lost 5 bases, J lost 4 bases, and 11 bases lay in between. CDR3 DNA: TGTGCCAGCAGCCCTCCAAGTGGCACTGAAGCTTTCTTT. Its translation: CASSPPSGTEAFF.

Note on this clone: The sample contains more than one DNA sequence encoding this CDR3. This chain connects TRBV27 to TRBJ2-3, with a tentative D call TRBD2 (7 bases). V was clipped by 3 bases and J by 6 bases, with 19 bases between them. CDR1 is MNHEY, CDR2 SMNVEV, per germline (reference sequence). CDR3 length equals 16 residues. CDR3 DNA sequence: TGTGCCAGCAGTTTGGGTCTGGCGGGGGCGGGGGATACGCAGTATTTT. This codes for CASSLGLAGAGDTQYF.

This clone was picked up a small number of times. The chain has TRBV7-3 and TRBJ2-7, with D possibly matching TRBD1 (5 bases). Germline CDR1 and CDR2: SGHTA and FQGTGA. The CDR3 loop spans 14 amino acids. V was shortened by 2 bases and J by 3 bases, with 11 bases between the two germline ends. CDR3 in amino acids: CASSLFPQGYEQYF. The CDR3 bases are TGTGCCAGCAGCTTATTCCCGCAGGGCTACGAGCAGTACTTC. The whole variable domain, remainder taken from reference TRBV7-3 and TRBJ2-7, is GAGVSQTPSNKVTEKGKYVELRCDPISGHTALYWYRQSLGQGPEFLIYFQGTGAADDSGLPNDRFFAVRPEGSVSTLKIQRTERGDSAVYLCASSLFPQGYEQYFGPGTRLTVT.

This chain joins TRBV5-1 and TRBJ2-2; 9 nucleotides line up with TRBD2. This CDR3 has 15 residues. V dropped 4 bases and J dropped 9; count of bases not matched to a gene: 10. The germline V gene encodes CDR1 SGHRS and CDR2 YFSETQ. The CDR3 sequence is CASSISGSSARELFF. The CDR3 bases are TGCGCCAGCAGCATTAGCGGGAGCTCCGCGAGGGAGCTGTTTTTT.

J is TRBJ2-1 and V is TRBV5-1; a possible D gene is TRBD1 (6 bases). Germline V gene lookup returns CDR1 SGHRS and CDR2 YFSETQ. Trimming left V 3 bases short and J 3 bases short, with 13 bases between. This CDR3 region has 15 residues. The CDR3 coding sequence is TGCGCCAGCAGCTCCGCGGTAGGGGGCTACAATGAGCAGTTCTTC. Residues: CASSSAVGGYNEQFF. The variable domain in full, with the rest retrieved from reference TRBV5-1 and TRBJ2-1, is KAGVTQTPRYLIKTRGQQVTLSCSPISGHRSVSWYQQTPGQGLQFLFEYFSETQRNKGNFPGRFSGRQFSNSRSEMNVSTLELGDSALYLCASSSAVGGYNEQFFGPGTRLTVL.

This clone was detected only once. The rearrangement uses TRBV6-5 and TRBJ2-7, with TRBD1 matching 8 bases. The CDR3 sequence is 15 residues long. The V segment lost 3 bases and the J segment 5 bases; nucleotides outside the gene matches: 9. Germline V gene sequence: CDR1 MNHEY, CDR2 SVGAGI. As DNA, the CDR3 is TGTGCCAGCAGTTATACGAGGGGACAGGCAAACGAGCAGTACTTC. The encoded protein is CASSYTRGQANEQYF.

Worth noting for this clone: The same CDR3 is also encoded by other DNA sequences in this sample. J is TRBJ2-7 and V is TRBV18; maybe TRBD2 (7 bases). Trimming removed 0 bases from V and 6 bases from J, with 9 bases in between. Germline CDR1 is KGHSH and CDR2 is LQKENI. This CDR3 contains 13 residues. The CDR3: CASSPPGGGEQYF. The CDR3 DNA reads as TGTGCCAGCTCACCACCGGGAGGGGGCGAGCAGTACTTC.

This clone came up a few times. This chain uses TRBV6-5 with TRBJ2-5, with 10 nucleotides matching TRBD2. CDR3 size: 14 residues. V shed 0 bases and J 5 bases; nucleotides not matched to a gene: 0. CDR1 and CDR2 from the germline V gene are MNHEY and SVGAGI. CDR3 protein: CASSYSSGRETQYF. CDR3 sequence (DNA): TGTGCCAGCAGTTACTCTAGCGGGAGGGAGACCCAGTACTTC.

The chain has TRBV7-6 and TRBJ1-1; 10 bases are shared with TRBD1. Germline V gene data show CDR1 as SGHVS and CDR2 as FNYEAQ. With V trimmed by 5 bases and J by 4 bases, 7 bases remained unmatched. The CDR3 consists of 15 residues. Here the CDR3 DNA reads TGTGCCAGCAGCATCAGACAGGGGGCTAGCACTGAAGCTTTCTTT. Translating gives CASSIRQGASTEAFF.

This clone came up once. CDR3 DNA sequence: TGTGCCAGCAGTTACACGCAGGGACAGGGGGGTCGGGAGCAGTACTTC. Encoded protein: CASSYTQGQGGREQYF. The chain recombines TRBV6-6 with TRBJ2-7; the match to TRBD1 covers 11 bases. The CDR3 spans 16 residues. The V and J ends lost 2 bases and 7 bases, in that order; junction bases with no gene match: 10. The germline V gene has CDR1 MNHNY and CDR2 SVGAGI (reference sequence).

V is TRBV5-1 and J is TRBJ2-1; TRBD2 aligns across 7 bases. Trimming removed 3 bases from V and 1 base from J; junction bases left unmatched: 7. CDR1 and CDR2 (germline): SGHRS, YFSETQ. This CDR3 contains 16 residues. The CDR3 DNA is TGCGCCAGCAGCTGGGCGTTTAGCGGGTCCTACAATGAGCAGTTCTTC. The encoded protein is CASSWAFSGSYNEQFF.

This chain uses TRBV10-3 with TRBJ2-1, with D perhaps TRBD2 (5 bases). V was cut by 10 bases and J by 0 bases, with 13 bases left in between. Germline V gene sequence: CDR1 ENHRY, CDR2 SYGVKD. The CDR3 has 14 residues. CDR3 in amino acids: CATRGGVSYNEQFF. CDR3 bases: TGTGCCACCCGGGGTGGGGTCTCCTACAATGAGCAGTTCTTC.

The chain combines TRBV28 with TRBJ2-7; no reliable D call. The CDR3 has 13 residues. Germline V gives CDR1 MDHEN, CDR2 SYDVKM. V lost 2 bases to trimming and J lost 0 bases, with 5 bases between them. The CDR3 is CASSLEHSYEQYF. CDR3 DNA: TGTGCCAGCAGTTTAGAACACTCCTACGAGCAGTACTTC. The variable domain in full, completed from reference TRBV28 and TRBJ2-7, reads DVKVTQSSRYLVKRTGEKVFLECVQDMDHENMFWYRQDPGLGLRLIYFSYDVKMKEKGDIPEGYSVSREKKERFSLILESASTNQTSMYLCASSLEHSYEQYFGPGTRLTVT.

The chain links TRBV7-2 to TRBJ2-1, with 10 positions matching TRBD2. The V and J ends lost 1 base and 3 bases, in that order; junction bases with no gene match: 9. Looked up from germline, CDR1 is SGHTA and CDR2 is FQGNSA. CDR3 length: 18 residues. The CDR3: CASSLGAGGPSGYNEQFF. In DNA, the CDR3 is TGTGCCAGCAGCTTAGGAGCGGGAGGGCCCTCGGGCTACAATGAGCAGTTCTTC.

The genes are TRBV7-2 and TRBJ2-5; 8 nucleotides align to TRBD2. CDR3 size: 16 residues. Germline V gives CDR1 SGHTA, CDR2 FQGNSA. V lost 1 base, J lost 0 bases, and 4 bases stayed unmatched. This chain's CDR3 is CASSLGVAGYQETQYF. CDR3 nucleotide sequence: TGTGCCAGCAGCTTAGGAGTAGCGGGGTACCAAGAGACCCAGTACTTC.

This clone was detected only a few times. The genes are TRBV4-3 and TRBJ2-3; perhaps TRBD1 as D (6 bases). Trimming pared 1 base from V and 9 bases from J, leaving 11 bases between. Germline loops: CDR1 LGHNA, CDR2 YSLEER. The CDR3 sequence is 13 residues long. CDR3 in DNA: TGCGCCAGCAGCCAAGGGGACATCCGAACGCAGTATTTT. The encoded protein is CASSQGDIRTQYF.